Listed below are T cell receptor beta chains from one sample, sequenced in a study of blood T cell repertoires in COVID-19. Profiled with immunoSEQ multiplex PCR; TCRdb holds only in-frame clones, not every one. The sample carries 200,000 to 250,000 clones, approximately 84% recorded once. The specimen sequenced was peripheral blood. These receptors were obtained from a man aged 45-65 years with acute or convalescent COVID-19. The conserved cysteine and the conserved F or W are not part of the CDR3 here.

J	V	CDR3
TRBJ2-7	TRBV6-6	ASSYSGQGSSYEQY
TRBJ1-1	TRBV27	ASSSLQGGTEAF
TRBJ1-5	TRBV19	ASSTRTDQPQH
TRBJ1-1	TRBV19	ASRQGGNTEAF
TRBJ2-7	TRBV3-1/TRBV3-2	ASSDYYRGGEQY
TRBJ2-4	TRBV27	ASSLYQGPLAKNIQY
TRBJ2-5	TRBV10-1	ASSRDRGQETQY
TRBJ1-2	TRBV3-1/TRBV3-2	ASSHYRDRAIYGYT
TRBJ1-3	TRBV18	ASSRGPLSGNTIY
TRBJ1-2	TRBV6-2/TRBV6-3	ASSYSGARVAGYT
TRBJ2-7	TRBV9	ASSPQPGQGYEQY
TRBJ2-3	TRBV27	ASSIRQSDTQY
TRBJ2-1	TRBV29-1	SVDPQGYQNEQF
TRBJ2-7	TRBV6-5	ASSAQGGEQY
TRBJ2-3	TRBV10-2	ASSQQGGDTQY
TRBJ1-5	TRBV6-5	ASSKLLRPQH
TRBJ1-2	TRBV7-8	ASSLAHRSNRGGYGYT
TRBJ1-1	TRBV6-1	ASSDSPFNTEAF
TRBJ2-7	TRBV10-2	ASSLLSREQY
TRBJ2-3	TRBV9	ASRSGTSGSTDTQY
TRBJ1-1	TRBV7-9	ASSLGGILNTEAF
TRBJ2-1	TRBV18	ASSPNIGTVYNEQF
TRBJ2-7	TRBV6-5	ASSYTGQGSSYEQY
TRBJ2-7	TRBV10-3	AISGKRVLSYEQY
TRBJ2-7	TRBV18	ASSPPTSVRSGEQY
TRBJ1-2	TRBV29-1	SGGSGTGSGYGYT
TRBJ2-2	TRBV6-1	ASSEASGTGELF
TRBJ1-1	TRBV10-3	AISESDRYMNTEAF
TRBJ1-1	TRBV29-1	SALFGTTVF
TRBJ2-7	TRBV7-9	ASSLSVNSYEQY
TRBJ1-6	TRBV2	ASRTTGYPNSPLH
TRBJ2-1	TRBV9	ASSAYLRLASGGANNEQF
TRBJ2-1	TRBV19	ASSIDRARYNEQF
TRBJ1-2	TRBV5-4	ASSLRTGSNYGYT
TRBJ1-1	TRBV7-9	ASSYYGGENTEAF
TRBJ2-3	TRBV9	ASSVGTSGNTDTQY
TRBJ1-6	TRBV6-1	ASSDLQGQSPLH
TRBJ1-1	TRBV3-1/TRBV3-2	ASSQTPGQGANTEAF
TRBJ2-3	TRBV5-1	ASKSGTSGGTDTQY
TRBJ1-5	TRBV30	AWGVEGKSNQPQH
TRBJ1-2	TRBV7-3	ASSLDRGLGYT
TRBJ2-7	TRBV6-6	ASTGTGSSYEQY
TRBJ1-2	TRBV6-5	ASSPGQPNYGYT